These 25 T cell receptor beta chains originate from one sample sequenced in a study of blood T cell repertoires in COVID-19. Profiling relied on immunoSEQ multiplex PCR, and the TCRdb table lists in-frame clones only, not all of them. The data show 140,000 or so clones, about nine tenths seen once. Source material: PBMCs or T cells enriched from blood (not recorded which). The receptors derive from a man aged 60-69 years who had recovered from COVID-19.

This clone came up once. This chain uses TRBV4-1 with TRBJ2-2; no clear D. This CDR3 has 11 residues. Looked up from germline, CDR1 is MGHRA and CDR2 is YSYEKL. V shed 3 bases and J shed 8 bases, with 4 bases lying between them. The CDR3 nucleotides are TGCGCCAGCAGCCAGACAGGGGAGCTGTTTTTT. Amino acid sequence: CASSQTGELFF.

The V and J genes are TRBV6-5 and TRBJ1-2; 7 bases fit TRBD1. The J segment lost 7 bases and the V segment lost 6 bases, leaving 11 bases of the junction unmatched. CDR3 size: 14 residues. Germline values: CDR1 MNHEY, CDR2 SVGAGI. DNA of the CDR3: TGTGCCAGCAGGGATTCCTCGGGACAGTCTGGCTACACCTTC. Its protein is CASRDSSGQSGYTF.

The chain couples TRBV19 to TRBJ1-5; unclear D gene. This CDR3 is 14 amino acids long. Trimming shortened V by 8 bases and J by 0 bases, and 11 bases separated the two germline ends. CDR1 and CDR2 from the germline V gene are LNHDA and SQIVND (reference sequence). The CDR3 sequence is CASAIRDSNQPQHF. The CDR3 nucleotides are TGTGCCAGTGCCATTCGGGATAGCAATCAGCCCCAGCATTTT.

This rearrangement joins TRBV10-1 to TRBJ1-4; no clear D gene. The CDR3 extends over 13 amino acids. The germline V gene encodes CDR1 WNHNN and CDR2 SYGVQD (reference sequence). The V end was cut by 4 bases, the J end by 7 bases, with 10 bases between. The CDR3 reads CASSGAEAEKLFF. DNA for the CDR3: TGCGCCAGCAGTGGGGCAGAAGCTGAAAAACTGTTTTTT.

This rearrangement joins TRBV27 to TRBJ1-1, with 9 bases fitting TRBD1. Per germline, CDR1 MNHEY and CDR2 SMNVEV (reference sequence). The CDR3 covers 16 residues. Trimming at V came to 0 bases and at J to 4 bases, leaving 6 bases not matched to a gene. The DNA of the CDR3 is TGTGCCAGCAGTTTATCCCCCGGGACAGGGTTCACTGAAGCTTTCTTT. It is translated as CASSLSPGTGFTEAFF.

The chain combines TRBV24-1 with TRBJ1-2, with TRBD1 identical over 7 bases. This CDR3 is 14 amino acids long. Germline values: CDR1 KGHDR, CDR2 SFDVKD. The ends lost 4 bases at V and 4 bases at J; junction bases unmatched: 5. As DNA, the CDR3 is TGTGCCACCAGTGACCCGGGACAGACCTATGGCTACACCTTC. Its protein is CATSDPGQTYGYTF.

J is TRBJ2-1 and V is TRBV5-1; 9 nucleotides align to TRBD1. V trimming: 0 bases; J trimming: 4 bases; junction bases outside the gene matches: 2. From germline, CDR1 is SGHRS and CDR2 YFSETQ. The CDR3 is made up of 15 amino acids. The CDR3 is CASSLAGTGYNEQFF. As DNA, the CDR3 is TGCGCCAGCAGCTTGGCCGGGACAGGGTACAATGAGCAGTTCTTC. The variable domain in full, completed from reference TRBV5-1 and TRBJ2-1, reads KAGVTQTPRYLIKTRGQQVTLSCSPISGHRSVSWYQQTPGQGLQFLFEYFSETQRNKGNFPGRFSGRQFSNSRSEMNVSTLELGDSALYLCASSLAGTGYNEQFFGPGTRLTVL.

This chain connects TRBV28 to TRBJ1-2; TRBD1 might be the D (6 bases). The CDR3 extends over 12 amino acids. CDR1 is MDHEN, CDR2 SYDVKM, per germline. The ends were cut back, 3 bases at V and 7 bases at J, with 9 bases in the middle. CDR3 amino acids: CASSLAGAGYTF. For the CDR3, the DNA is TGTGCCAGCAGTTTGGCAGGGGCTGGCTACACCTTC.

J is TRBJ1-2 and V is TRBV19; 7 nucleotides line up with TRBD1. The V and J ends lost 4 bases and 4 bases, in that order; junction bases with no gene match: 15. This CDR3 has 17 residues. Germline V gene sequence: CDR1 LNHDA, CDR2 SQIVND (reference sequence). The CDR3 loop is CASSTTLTLTGSYGYTF. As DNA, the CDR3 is TGTGCCAGTAGTACGACACTGACGTTGACAGGGAGCTATGGCTACACCTTC.

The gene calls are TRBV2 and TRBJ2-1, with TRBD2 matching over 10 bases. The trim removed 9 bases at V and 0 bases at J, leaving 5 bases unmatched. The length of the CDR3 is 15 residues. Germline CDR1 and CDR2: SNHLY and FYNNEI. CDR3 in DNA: TGTGCCAGTCTAGCGGGGGCCCCCTCCTACAATGAGCAGTTCTTC. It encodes CASLAGAPSYNEQFF.

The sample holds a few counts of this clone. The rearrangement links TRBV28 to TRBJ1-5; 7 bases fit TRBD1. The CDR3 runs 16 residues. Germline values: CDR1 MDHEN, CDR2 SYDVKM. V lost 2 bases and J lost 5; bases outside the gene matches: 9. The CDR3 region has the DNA TGTGCCAGCAGTTTAAGGAGGGGGCGCCTCGATCAGCCCCAGCATTTT. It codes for CASSLRRGRLDQPQHF.

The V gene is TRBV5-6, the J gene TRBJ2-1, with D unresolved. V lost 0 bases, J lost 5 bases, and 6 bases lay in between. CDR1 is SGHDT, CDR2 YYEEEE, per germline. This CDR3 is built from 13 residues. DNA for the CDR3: TGTGCCAGCAGCTTGGTTGGCAACAATGAGCAGTTCTTC. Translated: CASSLVGNNEQFF.

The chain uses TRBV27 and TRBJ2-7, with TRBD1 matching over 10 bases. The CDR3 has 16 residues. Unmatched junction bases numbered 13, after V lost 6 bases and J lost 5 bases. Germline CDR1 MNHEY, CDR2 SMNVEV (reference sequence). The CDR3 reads CASSRKPGQGRHEQYF. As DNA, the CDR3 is TGTGCCAGCAGCAGGAAACCGGGACAGGGGAGGCACGAGCAGTACTTC.

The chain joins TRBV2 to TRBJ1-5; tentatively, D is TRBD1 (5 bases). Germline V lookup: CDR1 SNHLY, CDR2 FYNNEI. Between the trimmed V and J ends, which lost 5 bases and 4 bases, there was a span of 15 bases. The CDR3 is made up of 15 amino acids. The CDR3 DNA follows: TGTGCCAGCAGTAAAGAGCCAGGGAAGAATCAGCCCCAGCATTTT. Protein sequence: CASSKEPGKNQPQHF.

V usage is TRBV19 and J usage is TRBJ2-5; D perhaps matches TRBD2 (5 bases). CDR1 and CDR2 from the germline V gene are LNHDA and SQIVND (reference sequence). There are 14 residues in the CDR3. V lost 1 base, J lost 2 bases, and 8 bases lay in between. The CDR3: CASSIGGRQETQYF. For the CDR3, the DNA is TGTGCCAGTAGTATAGGAGGGCGGCAAGAGACCCAGTACTTC.

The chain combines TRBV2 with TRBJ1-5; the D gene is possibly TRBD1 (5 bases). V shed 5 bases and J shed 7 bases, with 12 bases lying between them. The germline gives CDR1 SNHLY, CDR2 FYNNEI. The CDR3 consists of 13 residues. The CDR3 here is CASSRGGAQPQHF. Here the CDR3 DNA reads TGTGCCAGCAGTCGGGGCGGGGCCCAGCCCCAGCATTTT. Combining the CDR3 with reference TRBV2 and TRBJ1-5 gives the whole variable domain EPEVTQTPSHQVTQMGQEVILRCVPISNHLYFYWYRQILGQKVEFLVSFYNNEISEKSEIFDDQFSVERPDGSNFTLKIRSTKLEDSAMYFCASSRGGAQPQHFGDGTRLSIL.

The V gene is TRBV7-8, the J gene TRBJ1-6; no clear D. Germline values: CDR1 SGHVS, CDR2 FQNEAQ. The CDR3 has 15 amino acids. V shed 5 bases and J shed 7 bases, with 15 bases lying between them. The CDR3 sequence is CASSLMAGRNSPLHF. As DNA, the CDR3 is TGTGCCAGCAGCCTAATGGCGGGAAGGAATTCACCCCTCCACTTT.

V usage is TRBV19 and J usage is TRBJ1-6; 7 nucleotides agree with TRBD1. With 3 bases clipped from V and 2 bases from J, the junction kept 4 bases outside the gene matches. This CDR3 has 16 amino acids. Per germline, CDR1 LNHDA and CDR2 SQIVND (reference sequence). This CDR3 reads CASSMTGITYNSPLHF. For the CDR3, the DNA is TGTGCCAGTAGTATGACAGGGATCACCTATAATTCACCCCTCCACTTT. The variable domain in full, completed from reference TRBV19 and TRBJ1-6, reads DGGITQSPKYLFRKEGQNVTLSCEQNLNHDAMYWYRQDPGQGLRLIYYSQIVNDFQKGDIAEGYSVSREKKESFPLTVTSAQKNPTAFYLCASSMTGITYNSPLHFGNGTRLTVT.

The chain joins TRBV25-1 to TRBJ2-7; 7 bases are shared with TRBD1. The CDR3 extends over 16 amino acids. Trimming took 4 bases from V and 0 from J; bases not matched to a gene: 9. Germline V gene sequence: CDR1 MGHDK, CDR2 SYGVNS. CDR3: CASSAPGTASSYEQYF. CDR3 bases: TGTGCCAGCAGTGCCCCCGGGACAGCGAGCTCCTACGAGCAGTACTTC.

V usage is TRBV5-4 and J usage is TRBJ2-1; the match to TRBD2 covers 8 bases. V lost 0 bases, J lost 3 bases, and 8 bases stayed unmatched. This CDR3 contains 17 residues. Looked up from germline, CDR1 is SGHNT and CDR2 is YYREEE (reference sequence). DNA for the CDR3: TGTGCCAGCAGCTTGGGGGCTAGCGGGCTCGACTACAATGAGCAGTTCTTC. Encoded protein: CASSLGASGLDYNEQFF.

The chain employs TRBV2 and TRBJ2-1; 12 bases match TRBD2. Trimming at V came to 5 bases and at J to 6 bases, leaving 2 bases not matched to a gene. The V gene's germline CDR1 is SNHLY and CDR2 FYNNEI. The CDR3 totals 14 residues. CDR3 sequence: CASSRLAGANEQFF. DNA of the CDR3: TGTGCCAGCAGTCGACTAGCGGGAGCCAATGAGCAGTTCTTC.

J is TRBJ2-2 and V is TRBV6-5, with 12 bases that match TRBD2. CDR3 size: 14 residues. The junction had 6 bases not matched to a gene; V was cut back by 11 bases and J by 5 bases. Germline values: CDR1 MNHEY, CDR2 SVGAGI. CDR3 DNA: TGTGCCGCCGCAGGACTAGCGGGGACCGGGGAGCTGTTTTTT. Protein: CAAAGLAGTGELFF.

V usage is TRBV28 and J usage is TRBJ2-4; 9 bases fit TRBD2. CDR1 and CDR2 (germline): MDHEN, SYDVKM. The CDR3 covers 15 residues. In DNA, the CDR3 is TGTCCCCGCGGAGCGCGGGGGGGGGCCAAAAACATTCAGTACTTC. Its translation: CPRGARGGAKNIQYF.

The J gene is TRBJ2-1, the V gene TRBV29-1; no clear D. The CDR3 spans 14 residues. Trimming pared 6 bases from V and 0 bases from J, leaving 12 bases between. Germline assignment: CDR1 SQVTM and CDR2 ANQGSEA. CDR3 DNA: TGCAGCGTCTCCTCCTGGAGCTCCTACAATGAGCAGTTCTTC. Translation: CSVSSWSSYNEQFF.

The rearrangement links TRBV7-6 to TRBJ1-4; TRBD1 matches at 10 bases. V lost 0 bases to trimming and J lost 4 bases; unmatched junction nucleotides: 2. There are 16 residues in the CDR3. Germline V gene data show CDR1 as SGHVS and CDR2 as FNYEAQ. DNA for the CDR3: TGTGCCAGCAGCTTAGCCGGACAGGGGGTTAATGAAAAACTGTTTTTT. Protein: CASSLAGQGVNEKLFF.